This TCR beta chain was recovered during a study of blood T cell repertoires in COVID-19. Looking at the study overall: Sources were T cells, B-cell-depleted T cells, or PBMCs; the material itself was cDNA or gDNA.

Germline-derived CDR1 and CDR2 are MNHEY and SVGEGT. V lost 0 bases to trimming and J lost 3 bases, with 6 bases between them. This CDR3 spans 13 amino acids. Some clones are missing from TCRdb's copy, which holds only in-frame ones; the method was immunoSEQ multiplex PCR. The sample lists 200,000 to 250,000 clones, 83% occurring once. The origin of this receptor is a woman in her 30s with COVID-19, enrolled during active disease. This chain uses TRBV6-2 or TRBV6-3 with TRBJ2-7; maybe TRBD1 (6 bases). Source material: peripheral blood. CDR3 loop: CASSYSDSYEQYF. The CDR3, as DNA: TGTGCCAGCAGTTACTCGGACAGCTACGAGCAGTACTTC.